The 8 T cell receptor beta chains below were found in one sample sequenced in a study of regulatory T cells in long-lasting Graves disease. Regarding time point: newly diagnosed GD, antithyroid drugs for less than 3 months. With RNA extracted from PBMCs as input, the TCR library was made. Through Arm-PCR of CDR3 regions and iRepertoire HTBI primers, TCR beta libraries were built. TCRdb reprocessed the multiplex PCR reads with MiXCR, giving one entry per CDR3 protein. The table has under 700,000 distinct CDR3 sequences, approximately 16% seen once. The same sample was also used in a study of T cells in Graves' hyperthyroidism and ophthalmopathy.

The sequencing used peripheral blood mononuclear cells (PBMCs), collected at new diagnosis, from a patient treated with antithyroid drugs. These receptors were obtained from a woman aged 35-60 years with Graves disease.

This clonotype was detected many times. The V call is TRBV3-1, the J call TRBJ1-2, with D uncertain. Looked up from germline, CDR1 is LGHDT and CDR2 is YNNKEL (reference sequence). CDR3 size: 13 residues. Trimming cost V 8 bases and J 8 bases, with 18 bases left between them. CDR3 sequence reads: CASGPVSSRGYTF. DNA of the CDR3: TGTGCCAGCGGCCCGGTCTCTTCCCGAGGCTACACCTTC.

In nucleotides, the CDR3 is TGTGCCAGCAGCTTTTCGGGGGTTAGCAATGGCTACACCTTC. This codes for CASSFSGVSNGYTF. The chain carries TRBV7-9 and TRBJ1-2, with a tentative D call TRBD1 (5 bases). With 3 bases removed from V and 6 bases from J, the gap between germline ends came to 14 bases. Germline CDR1 and CDR2: SEHNR and FQNEAQ (reference sequence). This CDR3 comprises 14 residues.

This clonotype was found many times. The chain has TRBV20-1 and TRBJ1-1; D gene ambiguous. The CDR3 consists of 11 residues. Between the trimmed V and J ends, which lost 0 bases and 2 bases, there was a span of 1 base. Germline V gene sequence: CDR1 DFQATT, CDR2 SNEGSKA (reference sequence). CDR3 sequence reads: CSARDNTEAFF. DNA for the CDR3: TGCAGTGCTAGAGACAACACTGAAGCTTTCTTT.

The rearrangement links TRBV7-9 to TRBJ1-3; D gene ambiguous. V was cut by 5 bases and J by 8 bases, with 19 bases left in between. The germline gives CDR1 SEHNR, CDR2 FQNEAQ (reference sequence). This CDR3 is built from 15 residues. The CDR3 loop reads CASSPRWIPSDTIYF. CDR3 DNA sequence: TGTGCCAGCAGCCCCAGATGGATACCGTCGGACACCATATATTTT.

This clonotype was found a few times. CDR3 region: CASSQVRGATSGAVTQYF. In nucleotides, the CDR3 is TGCGCCAGCAGCCAAGTCCGAGGGGCGACTAGCGGAGCCGTTACGCAGTATTTT. The chain uses TRBV4-1 and TRBJ2-3; 9 bases match TRBD2. Germline V gene lookup returns CDR1 MGHRA and CDR2 YSYEKL. The trim removed 1 base at V and 8 bases at J, leaving 16 bases unmatched. The CDR3 is 18 residues long.

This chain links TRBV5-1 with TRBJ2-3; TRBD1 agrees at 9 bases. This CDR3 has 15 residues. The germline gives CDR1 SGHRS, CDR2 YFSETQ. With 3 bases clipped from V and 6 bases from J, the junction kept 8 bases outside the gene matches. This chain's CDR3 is CASSSSGTGTDTQYF. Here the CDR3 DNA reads TGCGCCAGCAGCTCCTCTGGGACAGGGACCGATACGCAGTATTTT.

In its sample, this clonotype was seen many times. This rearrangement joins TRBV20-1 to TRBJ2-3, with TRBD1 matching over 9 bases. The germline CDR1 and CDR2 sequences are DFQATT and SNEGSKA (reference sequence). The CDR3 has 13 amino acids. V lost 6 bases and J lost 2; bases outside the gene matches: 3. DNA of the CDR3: TGCAGTGCCGGACAGGGGACCACAGATACGCAGTATTTT. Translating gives CSAGQGTTDTQYF.

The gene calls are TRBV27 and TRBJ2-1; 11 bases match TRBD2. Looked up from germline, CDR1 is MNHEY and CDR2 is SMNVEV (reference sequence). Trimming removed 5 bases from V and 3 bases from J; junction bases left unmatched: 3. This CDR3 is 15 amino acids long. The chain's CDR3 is CASSAGTSGYNEQFF. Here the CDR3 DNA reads TGTGCCAGCAGTGCCGGGACTAGCGGCTACAATGAGCAGTTCTTC.